The 18 T cell receptor beta chains below come from one sample, sequenced in a study of tumor-infiltrating lymphocytes in primary liver carcinoma. The tissue used was unsorted bulk material of about 19-34 mg. RNA and DNA were co-extracted from it with the AllPrep DNA/RNA mini kit. Total RNA amounting to 450 to 500 ng was the source from which TCR beta cDNA was made with a constant-region primer. Employing slightly modified ARM-PCR, three nested multiplex PCR rounds were run, and these gave rise to the TCR beta libraries. Forward primers for TRBV1-TRBV30 and a C-beta reverse primer served the first two PCR rounds, at approximately 10 cycles each. TCRdb reanalysed the multiplex PCR reads using MiXCR and keeps one entry per CDR3 protein. The table records approximately 120,000 distinct CDR3 sequences, approximately 64% of them present only once. The source material was liver tumor tissue from sampling region 3. Described subset: tumor region T3, left-lateral pole. The receptor source for this set is a woman in her sixties or seventies with primary liver carcinoma and hepatitis B virus infection.

The V and J genes are TRBV2 and TRBJ1-5, with a weak D call TRBD1 (5 bases). This CDR3 is built from 15 residues. Deletions cut 5 bases from V and 3 bases from J, with 14 bases between. Germline CDR1 reads SNHLY; CDR2 reads FYNNEI. Written as DNA, the CDR3 is TGTGCCAGCAGTACAAGGGGACCCACCAATCAGCCCCAGCATTTT. Amino acids: CASSTRGPTNQPQHF.

This clonotype appeared many times. The V call is TRBV12-3 or TRBV12-4, the J call TRBJ2-3, with D tentatively TRBD2 (5 bases). The ends were cut back, 6 bases at V and 2 bases at J, with 15 bases in the middle. This CDR3 contains 15 residues. The CDR3 DNA sequence: TGTGCCAGCAGCCTAAGGGCCGGGAACACAGATACGCAGTATTTT. This translates into CASSLRAGNTDTQYF.

Remarks on this clonotype: The CDR3 end shows no conserved phenylalanine or tryptophan, and so a read error is likely. The chain carries TRBV6-5 and TRBJ1-1, with D unclear. The CDR3 consists of 15 residues. Germline assignment: CDR1 MNHEY and CDR2 SVGAGI. The CDR3 sequence is CASIPTPTSNTDAFL. In nucleotides, the CDR3 is TGTGCCAGCATCCCGACACCTACATCGAACACTGATGCTTTCCTT.

This clonotype was observed a single time. Possible read error: a much larger clone is one base away. V usage is TRBV30 and J usage is TRBJ2-1; TRBD2 aligns across 7 bases. V gave up 4 bases and J gave up 4 bases; unmatched junction bases: 13. The CDR3 contains 16 residues. The germline V gene encodes CDR1 GTSNPN and CDR2 SVGIG (reference sequence). For the CDR3, the DNA is TGTGCCTGGACTCCAGGAAGCGGGATTGTTTACAATGAGCAGTTCTTC. It specifies CAWTPGSGIVYNEQFF.

This rearrangement joins TRBV6-1 to TRBJ1-5, with D tentatively TRBD1 (5 bases). The CDR3 covers 17 residues. Per germline, CDR1 MNHNS and CDR2 SASEGT. V dropped 5 bases and J dropped 1 base, with 18 bases sitting between them. CDR3 sequence reads: CASSPRTGGRSNQPQHF. The CDR3 coding sequence is TGTGCCAGCAGTCCCCGTACTGGGGGGAGGAGCAATCAGCCCCAGCATTTT.

There are many counts of this clonotype. This sequence joins TRBV5-5 and TRBJ2-3; weak D call: TRBD2 (6 bases). The CDR3 runs 16 residues. Germline V CDR1 and CDR2: SGHKS, YYEKEE (reference sequence). Trimming took 0 bases from V and 2 from J, leaving 13 bases between them. The chain's CDR3 is CASSLAAGAITDTQYF. DNA for the CDR3: TGTGCCAGCAGCTTGGCAGCGGGTGCTATCACAGATACGCAGTATTTT.

As regards this clonotype: An end of the junction does not agree with germline; a read error may underlie this. The chain couples TRBV5-4 to TRBJ2-3; 8 bases match TRBD2. The CDR3 has 17 residues. The germline V gene encodes CDR1 SGHNT and CDR2 YYREEE (reference sequence). CDR3 protein: CASSLARGGRPADMQYF. CDR3 sequence (DNA): TGTGCCAGCAGCTTGGCTCGGGGCGGGAGGCCCGCAGATATGCAGTATTTT.

This clonotype was seen a handful of times. One base away lies a much larger clone, so this may be a sequencing read error. The chain couples TRBV4-1 to TRBJ2-7, with TRBD2 as a possible D gene (6 bases). V was trimmed by 6 bases and J by 5 bases, leaving 17 bases between them. CDR3 size: 14 residues. The germline V gene encodes CDR1 MGHRA and CDR2 YSYEKL. The CDR3 DNA reads as TGCGCCAGCAGTCGTGACGGGAGTAGAGACGAGCAGTACTTC. Its translation: CASSRDGSRDEQYF.

V is TRBV24-1 and J is TRBJ2-3; a weak D match, TRBD1 (5 bases). Trimming took 0 bases from V and 5 from J, leaving 8 bases between them. The CDR3 extends over 14 amino acids. CDR1 and CDR2 from the germline V gene are KGHDR and SFDVKD. The CDR3 region has the DNA TGTGCCACCAGTGATTTGCACAGGCAAGATACGCAGTATTTT. Translated, it gives CATSDLHRQDTQYF.

This clonotype was observed once. The junction does not match germline at one end; this may be a read error. This sequence joins TRBV6-4 and TRBJ2-1; 12 nucleotides line up with TRBD1. CDR1 MRHNA and CDR2 SNTAGT come from the germline V gene. The CDR3 is 15 residues long. The CDR3 DNA is TGTGCCAGCAGTGACCGGGACAGGGGGCTCAATGAGCGGTTCTTC. Translation: CASSDRDRGLNERFF.

Regarding this clonotype: One junction end disagrees with the germline gene, perhaps due to a read error. This chain connects TRBV28 to TRBJ2-4; 11 positions match TRBD1. CDR1 MDHEN and CDR2 SYDVKM come from the germline V gene. This CDR3 is built from 21 residues. The CDR3 DNA follows: TGTGCCAGCAGTTTCTCGCCCCGGGACAGGGGGAGTACTGGGGCCAAAAACATCCAGTACTTC. Its protein product is CASSFSPRDRGSTGAKNIQYF.

Of note for this clonotype: Because it lacks the conserved phenylalanine or tryptophan at the end, this CDR3 is likely a read error. The V call is TRBV6-1, the J call TRBJ2-1; D is ambiguous. The CDR3 consists of 12 residues. In germline, CDR1 is MNHNS, CDR2 SASEGT. The CDR3 here is CATSEPTDEQFI. CDR3 coding DNA: TGTGCCACCAGTGAACCTACGGATGAGCAGTTCATC.

The chain links TRBV11-2 to TRBJ2-1; tentative D call: TRBD2 (6 bases). The CDR3 is made up of 15 amino acids. V was clipped by 0 bases and J by 13 bases, with 19 bases between them. Germline CDR1 is SGHAT and CDR2 is FQNNGV. CDR3 loop: CASSLEGGGTGEQFF. In DNA form, the CDR3 reads TGTGCCAGCAGCTTAGAGGGAGGAGGTACCGGTGAACAGTTCTTC.

Of note for this clonotype: A read error is likely, as this CDR3 ends without the conserved phenylalanine or tryptophan. The DNA is omitted, as the CDR3 cannot be located on it reliably, and the CDR3 follows TCRdb's listing. This chain joins TRBV11-2 and TRBJ2-3; the table's D gene call, TRBD2, was not cross checked with the DNA. The germline CDR1 and CDR2 sequences are SGHAT and FQNNGV. The CDR3 totals 16 residues, both ends included. CDR3: CASSLFSGTSTDTPYI.

Within the sample, this clonotype is medium-sized (0.01 to 0.1%). The gene calls are TRBV11-3 and TRBJ2-1, with D possibly TRBD2 on 5 matching bases. The CDR3 contains 17 residues. Germline V gives CDR1 SGHNT, CDR2 YENEEA. Trimming cost V 1 base and J 1 base, with 14 bases left between them. The CDR3 protein is CASSLGFGGLSYNEQFF. CDR3 DNA: TGTGCCAGCAGCTTAGGGTTCGGCGGGCTTTCCTACAATGAGCAGTTCTTC.

Comment on this clonotype: One end of the junction varies from germline; a read error may be responsible. The rearrangement uses TRBV4-2 and TRBJ2-3, with TRBD1 identical over 7 bases. This CDR3 region has 16 residues. From germline, CDR1 is LGHNA and CDR2 YNFKEQ. CDR3 amino acids: CVSSQGPGQITDMQYF. In nucleotides, the CDR3 is TGTGTCAGCAGCCAAGGACCGGGACAGATCACAGATATGCAGTATTTT.

Of note for this clonotype: Likely a read error: the CDR3 ends without its conserved phenylalanine or tryptophan. The chain uses TRBV11-2 and TRBJ2-6, with 7 positions matching TRBD1. This CDR3 has 16 amino acids. Per germline, CDR1 SGHAT and CDR2 FQNNGV. This chain's CDR3 is CTSSPTTGNGANVLTY. The CDR3, as DNA: TGTACCAGCAGCCCGACGACAGGGAATGGGGCCAACGTCCTGACTTAC.

As concerns this clonotype: Its ends do not fully match the called genes, so a read error is possible. The J gene is TRBJ1-1, the V gene TRBV29-1; unclear D gene. The CDR3 spans 13 residues. Germline V gene sequence: CDR1 SQVTM, CDR2 ANQGSEA. Here the CDR3 DNA reads TGCAGCGTTGATCCGCTCATGAACGCTGAAGCTTTCTTT. Amino acids: CSVDPLMNAEAFF.